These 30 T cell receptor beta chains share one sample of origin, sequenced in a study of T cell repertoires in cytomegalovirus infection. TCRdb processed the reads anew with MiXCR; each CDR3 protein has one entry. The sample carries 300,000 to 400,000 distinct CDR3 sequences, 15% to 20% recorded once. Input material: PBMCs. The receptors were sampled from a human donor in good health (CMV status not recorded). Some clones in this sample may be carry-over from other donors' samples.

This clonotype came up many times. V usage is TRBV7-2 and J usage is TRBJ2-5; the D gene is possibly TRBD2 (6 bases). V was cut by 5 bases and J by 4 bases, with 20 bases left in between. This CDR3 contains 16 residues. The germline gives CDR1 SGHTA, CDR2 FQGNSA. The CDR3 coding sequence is TGTGCCAGCAGCGTCGTACTAGCTTTCCTAGGAGAGACCCAGTACTTC. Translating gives CASSVVLAFLGETQYF.

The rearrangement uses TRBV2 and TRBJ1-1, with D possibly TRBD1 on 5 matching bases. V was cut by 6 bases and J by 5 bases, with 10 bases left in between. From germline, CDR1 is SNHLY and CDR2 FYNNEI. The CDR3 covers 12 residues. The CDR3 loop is CASSVGATEAFF. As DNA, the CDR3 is TGTGCCAGCAGCGTTGGGGCTACTGAAGCTTTCTTT.

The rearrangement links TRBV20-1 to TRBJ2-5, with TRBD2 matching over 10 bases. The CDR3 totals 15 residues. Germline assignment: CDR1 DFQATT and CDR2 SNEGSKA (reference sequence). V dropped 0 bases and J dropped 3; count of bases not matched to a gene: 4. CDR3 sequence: CSAREAGGYKETQYF. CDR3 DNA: TGCAGTGCTAGAGAAGCGGGGGGGTACAAAGAGACCCAGTACTTC.

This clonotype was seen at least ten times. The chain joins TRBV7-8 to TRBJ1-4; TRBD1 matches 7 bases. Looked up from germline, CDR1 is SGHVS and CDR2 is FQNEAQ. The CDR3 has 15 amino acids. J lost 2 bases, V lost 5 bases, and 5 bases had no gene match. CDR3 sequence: CASSDRDETNEKLFF. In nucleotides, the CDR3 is TGTGCCAGCAGCGACAGGGACGAGACTAATGAAAAACTGTTTTTT.

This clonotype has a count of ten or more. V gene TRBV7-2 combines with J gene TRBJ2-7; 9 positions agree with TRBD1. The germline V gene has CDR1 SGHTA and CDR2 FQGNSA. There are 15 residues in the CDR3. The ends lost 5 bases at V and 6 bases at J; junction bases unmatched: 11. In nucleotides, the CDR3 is TGTGCCAGCAGCAGATCGGGACAGGGAGTACTCGAGCAGTACTTC. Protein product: CASSRSGQGVLEQYF.

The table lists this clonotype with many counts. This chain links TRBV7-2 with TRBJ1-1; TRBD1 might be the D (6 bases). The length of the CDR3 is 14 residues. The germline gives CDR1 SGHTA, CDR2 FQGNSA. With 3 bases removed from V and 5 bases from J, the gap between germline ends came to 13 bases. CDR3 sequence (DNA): TGTGCCAGCAGCTTCTTCCCCAGGGGTACTGAAGCTTTCTTT. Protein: CASSFFPRGTEAFF.

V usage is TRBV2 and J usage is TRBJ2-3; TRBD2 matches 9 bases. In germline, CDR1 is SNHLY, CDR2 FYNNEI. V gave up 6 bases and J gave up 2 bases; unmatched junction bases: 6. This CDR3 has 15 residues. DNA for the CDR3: TGTGCCAGCAGGCCTAGGACTAGCGCCACAGATACGCAGTATTTT. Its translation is CASRPRTSATDTQYF.

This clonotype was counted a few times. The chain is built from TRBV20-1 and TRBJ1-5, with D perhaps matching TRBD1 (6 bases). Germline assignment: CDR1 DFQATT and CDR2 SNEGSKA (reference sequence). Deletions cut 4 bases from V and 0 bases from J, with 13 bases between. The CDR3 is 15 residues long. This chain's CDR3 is CSANRVVYSNQPQHF. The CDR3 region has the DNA TGCAGTGCTAACAGGGTCGTATATAGCAATCAGCCCCAGCATTTT.

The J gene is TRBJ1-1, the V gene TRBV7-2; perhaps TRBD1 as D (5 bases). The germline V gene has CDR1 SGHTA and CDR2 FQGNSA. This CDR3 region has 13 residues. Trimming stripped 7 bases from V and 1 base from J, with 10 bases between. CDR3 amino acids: CASIDRANTEAFF. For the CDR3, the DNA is TGTGCCAGCATCGACAGAGCGAACACTGAAGCTTTCTTT.

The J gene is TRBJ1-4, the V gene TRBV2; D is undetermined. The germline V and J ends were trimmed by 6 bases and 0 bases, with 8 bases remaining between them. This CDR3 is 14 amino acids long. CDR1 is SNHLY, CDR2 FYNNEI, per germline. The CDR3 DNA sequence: TGTGCCAGCAGGAGAGGCCCAACTAATGAAAAACTGTTTTTT. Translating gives CASRRGPTNEKLFF. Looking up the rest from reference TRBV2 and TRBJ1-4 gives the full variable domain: EPEVTQTPSHQVTQMGQEVILRCVPISNHLYFYWYRQILGQKVEFLVSFYNNEISEKSEIFDDQFSVERPDGSNFTLKIRSTKLEDSAMYFCASRRGPTNEKLFFGSGTQLSVL.

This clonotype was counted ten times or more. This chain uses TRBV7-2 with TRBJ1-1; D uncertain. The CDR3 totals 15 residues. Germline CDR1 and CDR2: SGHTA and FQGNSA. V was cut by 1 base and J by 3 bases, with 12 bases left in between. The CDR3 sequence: CASSLGWSLDTEAFF. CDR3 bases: TGTGCCAGCAGCTTAGGGTGGTCGTTGGACACTGAAGCTTTCTTT.

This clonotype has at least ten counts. The CDR3 DNA reads as TGTGCCAGCAGCCCCCTAGGGGGGCGCCCCGAGCAGTACTTC. Translating gives CASSPLGGRPEQYF. V gene TRBV7-6 combines with J gene TRBJ2-7, with D perhaps assigned TRBD1 or TRBD2 (6 bases each). CDR3 length: 14 amino acids. The germline V and J ends were trimmed by 5 bases and 6 bases, with 17 bases remaining between them. The germline gives CDR1 SGHVS, CDR2 FNYEAQ.

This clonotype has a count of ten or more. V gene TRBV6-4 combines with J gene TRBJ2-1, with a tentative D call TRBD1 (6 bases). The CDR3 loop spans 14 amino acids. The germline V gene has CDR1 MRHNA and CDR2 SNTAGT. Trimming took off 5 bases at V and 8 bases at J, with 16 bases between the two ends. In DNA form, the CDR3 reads TGTGCCAGCAGTCCAACAGGGAACCAGGATGAGCAGTTCTTC. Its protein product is CASSPTGNQDEQFF.

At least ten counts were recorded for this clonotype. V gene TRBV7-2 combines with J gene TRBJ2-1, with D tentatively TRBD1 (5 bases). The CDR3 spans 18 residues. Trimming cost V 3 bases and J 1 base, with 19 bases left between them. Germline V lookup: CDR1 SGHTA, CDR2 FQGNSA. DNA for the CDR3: TGTGCCAGCAGCTTTCCGCCTTTAGGGGTCGAATCCTACAATGAGCAGTTCTTC. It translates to CASSFPPLGVESYNEQFF.

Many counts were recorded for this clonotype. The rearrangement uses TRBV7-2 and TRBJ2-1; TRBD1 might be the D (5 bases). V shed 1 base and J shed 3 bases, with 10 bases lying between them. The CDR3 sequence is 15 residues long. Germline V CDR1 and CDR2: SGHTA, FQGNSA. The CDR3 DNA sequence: TGTGCCAGCAGCTTAGGTCCAGGGTTCTACAATGAGCAGTTCTTC. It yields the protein CASSLGPGFYNEQFF.

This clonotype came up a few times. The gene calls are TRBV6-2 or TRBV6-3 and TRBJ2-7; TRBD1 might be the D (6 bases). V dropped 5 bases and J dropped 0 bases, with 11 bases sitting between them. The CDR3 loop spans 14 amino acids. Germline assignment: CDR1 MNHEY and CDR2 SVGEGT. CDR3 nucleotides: TGTGCCAGCAGTACGACAGGATTCTCCTACGAGCAGTACTTC. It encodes CASSTTGFSYEQYF.

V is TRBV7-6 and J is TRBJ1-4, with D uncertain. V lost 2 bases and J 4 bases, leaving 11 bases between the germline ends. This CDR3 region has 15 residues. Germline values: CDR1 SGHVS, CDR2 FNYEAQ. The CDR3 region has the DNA TGTGCCAGCAGCTTAAGGCGGGCGATTAATGAAAAACTGTTTTTT. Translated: CASSLRRAINEKLFF. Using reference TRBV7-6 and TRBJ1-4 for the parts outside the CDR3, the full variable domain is GAGVSQSPRYKVTKRGQDVALRCDPISGHVSLYWYRQALGQGPEFLTYFNYEAQQDKSGLPNDRFSAERPEGSISTLTIQRTEQRDSAMYRCASSLRRAINEKLFFGSGTQLSVL.

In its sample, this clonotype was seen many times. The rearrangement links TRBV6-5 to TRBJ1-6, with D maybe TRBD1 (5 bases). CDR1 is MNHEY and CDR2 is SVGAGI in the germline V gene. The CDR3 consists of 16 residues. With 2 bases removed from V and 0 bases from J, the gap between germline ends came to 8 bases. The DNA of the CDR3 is TGTGCCAGCAGTTACGGGGCGAGCTCCTATAATTCACCCCTCCACTTT. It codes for CASSYGASSYNSPLHF.

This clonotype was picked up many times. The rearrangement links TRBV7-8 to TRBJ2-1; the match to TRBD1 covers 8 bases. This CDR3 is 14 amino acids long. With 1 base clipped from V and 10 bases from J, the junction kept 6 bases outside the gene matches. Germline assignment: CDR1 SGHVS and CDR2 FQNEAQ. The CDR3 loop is CASSLVQGAGEQFF. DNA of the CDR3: TGTGCCAGCAGCTTAGTCCAGGGGGCGGGCGAGCAGTTCTTC.

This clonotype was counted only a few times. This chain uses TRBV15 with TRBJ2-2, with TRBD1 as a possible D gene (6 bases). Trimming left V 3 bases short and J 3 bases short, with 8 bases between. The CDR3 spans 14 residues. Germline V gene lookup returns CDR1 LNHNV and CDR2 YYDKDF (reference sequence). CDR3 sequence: CATSRGADTGELFF. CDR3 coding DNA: TGTGCCACCAGCAGGGGGGCGGACACCGGGGAGCTGTTTTTT.

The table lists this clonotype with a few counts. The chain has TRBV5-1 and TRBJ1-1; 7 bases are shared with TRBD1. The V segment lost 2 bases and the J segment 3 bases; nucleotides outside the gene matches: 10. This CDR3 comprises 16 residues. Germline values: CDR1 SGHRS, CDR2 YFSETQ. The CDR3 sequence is CASSLNAGGLYTEAFF. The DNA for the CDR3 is TGCGCCAGCAGCTTAAATGCAGGGGGTCTGTACACTGAAGCTTTCTTT.

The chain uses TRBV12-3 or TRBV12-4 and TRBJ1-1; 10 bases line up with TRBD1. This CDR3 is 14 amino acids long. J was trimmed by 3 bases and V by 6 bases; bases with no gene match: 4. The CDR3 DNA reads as TGTGCCAGCAGGAAGACAGGGGGCTACACTGAAGCTTTCTTT. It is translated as CASRKTGGYTEAFF.

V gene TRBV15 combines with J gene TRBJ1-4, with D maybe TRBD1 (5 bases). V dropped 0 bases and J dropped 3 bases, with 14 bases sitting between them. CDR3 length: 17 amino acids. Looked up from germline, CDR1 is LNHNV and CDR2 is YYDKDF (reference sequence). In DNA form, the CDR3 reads TGTGCCACCAGCAGAGATCGAGATTGGGGGGCTAATGAAAAACTGTTTTTT. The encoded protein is CATSRDRDWGANEKLFF.

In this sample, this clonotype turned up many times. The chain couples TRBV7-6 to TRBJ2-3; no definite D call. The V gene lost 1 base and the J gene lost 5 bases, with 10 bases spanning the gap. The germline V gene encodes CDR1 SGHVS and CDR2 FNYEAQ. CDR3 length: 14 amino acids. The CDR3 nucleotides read TGTGCCAGCAGCTTAGGGTGGCGAGGAGATACGCAGTATTTT. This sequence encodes CASSLGWRGDTQYF.

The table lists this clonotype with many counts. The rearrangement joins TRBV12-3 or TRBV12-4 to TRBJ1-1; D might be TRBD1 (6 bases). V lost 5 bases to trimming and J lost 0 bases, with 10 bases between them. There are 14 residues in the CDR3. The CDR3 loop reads CASSLDSLNTEAFF. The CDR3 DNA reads TGTGCCAGCAGTCTGGACAGCCTGAACACTGAAGCTTTCTTT.

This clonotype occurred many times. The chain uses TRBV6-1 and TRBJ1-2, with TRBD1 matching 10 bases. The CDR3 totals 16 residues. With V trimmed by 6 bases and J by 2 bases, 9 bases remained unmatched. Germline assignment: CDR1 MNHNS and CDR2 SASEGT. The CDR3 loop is CASRKPGTGANYGYTF. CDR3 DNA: TGTGCCAGCAGAAAACCCGGGACAGGGGCGAACTATGGCTACACCTTC.

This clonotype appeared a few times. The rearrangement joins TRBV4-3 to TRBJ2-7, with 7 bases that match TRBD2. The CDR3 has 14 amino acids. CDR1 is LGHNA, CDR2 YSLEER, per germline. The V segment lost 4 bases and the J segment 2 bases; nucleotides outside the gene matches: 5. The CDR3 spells CASSPQRGPYEQYF. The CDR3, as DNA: TGCGCCAGCAGCCCGCAGCGGGGCCCCTACGAGCAGTACTTC.

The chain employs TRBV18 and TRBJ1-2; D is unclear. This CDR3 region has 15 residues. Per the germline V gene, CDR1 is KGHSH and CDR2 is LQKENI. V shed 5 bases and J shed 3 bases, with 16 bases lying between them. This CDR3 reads CASSALPDAHYGYTF. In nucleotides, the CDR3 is TGTGCCAGCTCAGCCCTTCCCGACGCACACTATGGCTACACCTTC.

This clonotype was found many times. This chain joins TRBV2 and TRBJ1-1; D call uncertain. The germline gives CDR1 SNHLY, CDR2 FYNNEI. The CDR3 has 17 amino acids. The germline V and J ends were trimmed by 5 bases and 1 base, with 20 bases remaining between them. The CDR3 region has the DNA TGTGCCAGCAGTCCCTATTGGCCCGAGGCCCCGAACACTGAAGCTTTCTTT. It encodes CASSPYWPEAPNTEAFF. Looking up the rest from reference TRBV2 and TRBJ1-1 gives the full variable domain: EPEVTQTPSHQVTQMGQEVILRCVPISNHLYFYWYRQILGQKVEFLVSFYNNEISEKSEIFDDQFSVERPDGSNFTLKIRSTKLEDSAMYFCASSPYWPEAPNTEAFFGQGTRLTVV.

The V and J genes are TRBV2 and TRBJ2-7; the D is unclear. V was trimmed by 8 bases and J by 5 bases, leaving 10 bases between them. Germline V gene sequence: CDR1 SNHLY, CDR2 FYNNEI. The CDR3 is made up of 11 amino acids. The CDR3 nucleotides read TGTGCCAGCGCCAGGCCCAACGAGCAGTACTTC. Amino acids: CASARPNEQYF.